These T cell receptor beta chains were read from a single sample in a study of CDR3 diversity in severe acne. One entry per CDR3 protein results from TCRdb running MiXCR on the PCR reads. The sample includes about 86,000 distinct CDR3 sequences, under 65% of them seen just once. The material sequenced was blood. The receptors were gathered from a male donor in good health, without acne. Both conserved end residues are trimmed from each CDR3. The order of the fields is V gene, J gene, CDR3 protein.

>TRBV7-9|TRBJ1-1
ASSLDSSREAF
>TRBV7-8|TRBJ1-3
ASSPFGDSGNTIY
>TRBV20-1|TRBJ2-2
SARGPPQGTGELF
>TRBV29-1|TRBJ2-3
SGLAGGQDTQY
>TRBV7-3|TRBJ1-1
ASSLTGSVNTEAF
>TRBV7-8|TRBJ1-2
ASSPGASFGGYGYT
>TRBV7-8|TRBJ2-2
ASSLGITTGELF
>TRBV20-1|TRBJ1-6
SAVSQGVSPLH
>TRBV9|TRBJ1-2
ASSVVVQGSYGYT
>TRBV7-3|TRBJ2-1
ASSLWGGSSYNEQF
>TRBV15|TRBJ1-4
ATSEGQDDEKLF